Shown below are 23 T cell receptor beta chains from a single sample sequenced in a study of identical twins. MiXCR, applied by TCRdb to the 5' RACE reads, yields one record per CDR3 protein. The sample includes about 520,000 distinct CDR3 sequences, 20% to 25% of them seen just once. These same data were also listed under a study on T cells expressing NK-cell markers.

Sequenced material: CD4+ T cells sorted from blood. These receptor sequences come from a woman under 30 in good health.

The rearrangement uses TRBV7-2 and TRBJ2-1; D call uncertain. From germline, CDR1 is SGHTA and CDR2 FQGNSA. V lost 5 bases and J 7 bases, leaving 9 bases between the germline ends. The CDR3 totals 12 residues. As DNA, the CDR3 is TGTGCCAGCAGCCGGAACGGGAATGAGCAGTTCTTC. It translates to CASSRNGNEQFF.

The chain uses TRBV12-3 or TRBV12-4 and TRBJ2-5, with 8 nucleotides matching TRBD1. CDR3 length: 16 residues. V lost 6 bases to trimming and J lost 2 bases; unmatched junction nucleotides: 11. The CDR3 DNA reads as TGTGCCAGCAGCAACCTGCAGGGGGCCCCGCAAGAGACCCAGTACTTC. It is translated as CASSNLQGAPQETQYF.

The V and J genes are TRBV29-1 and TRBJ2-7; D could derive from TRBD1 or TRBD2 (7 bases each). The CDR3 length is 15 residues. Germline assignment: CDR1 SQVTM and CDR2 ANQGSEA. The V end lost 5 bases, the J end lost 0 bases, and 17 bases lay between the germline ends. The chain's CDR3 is CSVYLQGGGSYEQYF. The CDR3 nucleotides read TGCAGCGTTTACCTTCAGGGGGGGGGCTCCTACGAGCAGTACTTC.

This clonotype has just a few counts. The CDR3 region has the DNA TGTGCCAGCAGTACCTTTTTCACAGGGCCACTCTACGAGCAGTACTTC. Residues: CASSTFFTGPLYEQYF. V is TRBV5-6 and J is TRBJ2-7, with D tentatively TRBD1 (6 bases). The germline CDR1 and CDR2 sequences are SGHDT and YYEEEE. The ends were cut back, 5 bases at V and 3 bases at J, with 21 bases in the middle. The CDR3 is 16 amino acids.

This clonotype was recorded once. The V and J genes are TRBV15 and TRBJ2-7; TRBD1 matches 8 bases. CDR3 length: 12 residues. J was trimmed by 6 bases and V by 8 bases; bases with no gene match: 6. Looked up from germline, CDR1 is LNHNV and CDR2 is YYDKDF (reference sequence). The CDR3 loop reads CATARGLSEQYF. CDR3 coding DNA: TGTGCCACCGCCAGGGGGCTAAGCGAGCAGTACTTC.

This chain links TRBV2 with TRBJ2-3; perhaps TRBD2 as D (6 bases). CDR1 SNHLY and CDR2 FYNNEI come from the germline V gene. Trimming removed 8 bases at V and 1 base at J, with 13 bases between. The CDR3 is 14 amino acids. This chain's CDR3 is CASGASVGTDTQYF. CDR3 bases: TGTGCCAGCGGGGCTAGCGTGGGCACAGATACGCAGTATTTT. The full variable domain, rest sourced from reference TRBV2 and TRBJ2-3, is EPEVTQTPSHQVTQMGQEVILRCVPISNHLYFYWYRQILGQKVEFLVSFYNNEISEKSEIFDDQFSVERPDGSNFTLKIRSTKLEDSAMYFCASGASVGTDTQYFGPGTRLTVL.

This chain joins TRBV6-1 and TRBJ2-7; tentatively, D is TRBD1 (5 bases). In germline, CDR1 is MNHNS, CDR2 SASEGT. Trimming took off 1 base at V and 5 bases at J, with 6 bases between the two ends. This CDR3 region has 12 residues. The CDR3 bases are TGTGCCAGCAGTGAAGTCAGGGACGAGCAGTACTTC. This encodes CASSEVRDEQYF.

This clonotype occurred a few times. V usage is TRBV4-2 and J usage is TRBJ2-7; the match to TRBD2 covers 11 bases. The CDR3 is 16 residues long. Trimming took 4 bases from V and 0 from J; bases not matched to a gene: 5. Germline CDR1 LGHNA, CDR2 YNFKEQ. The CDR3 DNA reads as TGTGCCAGCAGCCCTGGGACTAGCGGCTACTCCTACGAGCAGTACTTC. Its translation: CASSPGTSGYSYEQYF.

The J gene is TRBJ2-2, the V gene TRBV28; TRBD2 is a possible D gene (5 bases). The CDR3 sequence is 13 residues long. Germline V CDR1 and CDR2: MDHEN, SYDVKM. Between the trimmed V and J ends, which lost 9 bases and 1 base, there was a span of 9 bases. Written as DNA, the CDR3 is TGTGCCAGTTGGACTGTGAACACCGGGGAGCTGTTTTTT. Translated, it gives CASWTVNTGELFF.

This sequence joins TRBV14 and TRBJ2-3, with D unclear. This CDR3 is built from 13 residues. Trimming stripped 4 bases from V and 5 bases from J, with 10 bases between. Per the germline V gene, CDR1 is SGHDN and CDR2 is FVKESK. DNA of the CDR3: TGTGCCAGCAGCCCGAGCACAGAAGATACGCAGTATTTT. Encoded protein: CASSPSTEDTQYF.

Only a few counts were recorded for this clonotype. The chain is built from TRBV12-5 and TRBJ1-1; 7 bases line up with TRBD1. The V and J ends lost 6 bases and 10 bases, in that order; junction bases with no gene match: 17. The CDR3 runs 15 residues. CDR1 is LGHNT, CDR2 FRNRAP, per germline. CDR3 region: CASGLISGDRAGAFF. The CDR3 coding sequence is TGTGCTAGTGGGTTGATCTCGGGTGACAGGGCGGGAGCTTTCTTT.

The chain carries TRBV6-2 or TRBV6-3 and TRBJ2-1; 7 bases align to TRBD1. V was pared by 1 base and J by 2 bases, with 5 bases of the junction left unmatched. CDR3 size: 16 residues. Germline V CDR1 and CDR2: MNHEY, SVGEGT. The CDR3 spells CASSYFAGGTYNEQFF. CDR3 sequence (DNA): TGTGCCAGCAGTTACTTTGCAGGGGGAACCTACAATGAGCAGTTCTTC.

CDR3 sequence: CASSQRILAGEGETQYF. In nucleotides, the CDR3 is TGTGCCAGCAGCCAAAGAATCTTGGCGGGAGAGGGTGAGACCCAGTACTTC. This chain joins TRBV7-2 and TRBJ2-5, with 7 bases aligning to TRBD2. Germline V gives CDR1 SGHTA, CDR2 FQGNSA. Trimming took 5 bases from V and 5 from J; bases not matched to a gene: 17. The CDR3 sequence is 17 residues long.

The CDR3 protein is CASSRVGPDTEAFF. In DNA, the CDR3 is TGCGCCAGCTCCCGGGTGGGACCGGACACTGAAGCTTTCTTT. The gene calls are TRBV5-1 and TRBJ1-1; D might be TRBD1 (5 bases). The germline V gene has CDR1 SGHRS and CDR2 YFSETQ. The CDR3 totals 14 residues. The V end was cut by 7 bases, the J end by 3 bases, with 16 bases between.

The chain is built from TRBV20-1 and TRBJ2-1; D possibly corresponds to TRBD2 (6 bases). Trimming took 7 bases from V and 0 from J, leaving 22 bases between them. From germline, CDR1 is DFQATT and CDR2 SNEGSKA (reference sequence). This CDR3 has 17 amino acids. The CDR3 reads CSVSRGSSGSSYNEQFF. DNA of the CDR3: TGCAGTGTAAGCCGAGGATCCTCCGGGAGCTCCTACAATGAGCAGTTCTTC.

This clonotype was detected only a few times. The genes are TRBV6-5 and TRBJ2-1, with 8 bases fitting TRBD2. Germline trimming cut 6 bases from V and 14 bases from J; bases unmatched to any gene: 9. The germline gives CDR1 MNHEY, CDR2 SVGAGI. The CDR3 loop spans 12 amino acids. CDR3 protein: CASSQTGTRKFF. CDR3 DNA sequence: TGTGCCAGCAGCCAAACCGGGACTAGGAAGTTCTTC.

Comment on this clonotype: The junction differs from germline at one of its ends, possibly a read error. CDR3: CSATTGARPYGQYF. In DNA form, the CDR3 reads TGCAGTGCTACCACAGGGGCAAGACCCTACGGGCAGTACTTC. The chain links TRBV20-1 to TRBJ2-7; 7 positions agree with TRBD1. Germline V CDR1 and CDR2: DFQATT, SNEGSKA (reference sequence). The CDR3 contains 14 residues.

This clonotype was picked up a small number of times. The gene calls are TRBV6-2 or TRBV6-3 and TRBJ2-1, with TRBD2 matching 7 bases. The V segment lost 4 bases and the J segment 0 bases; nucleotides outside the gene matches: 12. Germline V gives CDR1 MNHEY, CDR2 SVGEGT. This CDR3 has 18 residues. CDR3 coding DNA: TGTGCCAGCAGTTCCCCATTAACCGGGACTACCTCCTACAATGAGCAGTTCTTC. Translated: CASSSPLTGTTSYNEQFF.

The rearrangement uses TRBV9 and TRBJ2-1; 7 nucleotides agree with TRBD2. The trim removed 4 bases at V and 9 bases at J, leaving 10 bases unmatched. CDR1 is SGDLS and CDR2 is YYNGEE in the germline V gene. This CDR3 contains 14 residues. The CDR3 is CASSPRDYQLEQFF. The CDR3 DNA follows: TGTGCCAGCAGCCCCAGGGACTATCAGCTTGAGCAGTTCTTC.

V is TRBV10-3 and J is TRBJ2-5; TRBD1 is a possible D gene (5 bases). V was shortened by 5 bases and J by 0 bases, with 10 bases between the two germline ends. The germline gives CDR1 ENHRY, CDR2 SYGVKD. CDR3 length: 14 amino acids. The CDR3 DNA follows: TGTGCCATCAGTCGGACATCCCACCAAGAGACCCAGTACTTC. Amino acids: CAISRTSHQETQYF.

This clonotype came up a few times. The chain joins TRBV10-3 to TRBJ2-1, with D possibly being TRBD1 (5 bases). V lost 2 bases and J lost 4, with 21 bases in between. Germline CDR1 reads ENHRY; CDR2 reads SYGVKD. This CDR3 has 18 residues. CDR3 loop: CAISERLGWGAPYNEQFF. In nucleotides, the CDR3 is TGTGCCATCAGTGAGCGCCTAGGTTGGGGCGCCCCTTACAATGAGCAGTTCTTC.

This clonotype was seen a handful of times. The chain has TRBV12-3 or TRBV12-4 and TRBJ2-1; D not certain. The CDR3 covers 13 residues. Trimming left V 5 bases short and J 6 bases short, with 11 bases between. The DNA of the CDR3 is TGTGCCAGCAGTCTAGACTCGTTCAATGAGCAGTTCTTC. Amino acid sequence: CASSLDSFNEQFF.

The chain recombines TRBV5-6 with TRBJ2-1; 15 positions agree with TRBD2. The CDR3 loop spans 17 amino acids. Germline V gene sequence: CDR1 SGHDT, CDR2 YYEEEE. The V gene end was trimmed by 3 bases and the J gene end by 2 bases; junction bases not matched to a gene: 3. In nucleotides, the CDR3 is TGTGCCAGCAGCTGGACTAGCGGGGGGGCAACCTACAATGAGCAGTTCTTC. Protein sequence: CASSWTSGGATYNEQFF.